This record concerns one T cell receptor (beta chain) sequence. Antigen specificity is unknown. The record originates from a study of cytomegalovirus exposure and HLA in healthy donors. As for the study in general: HLA-typed donors were the source of approximately 85 million unique TCRs held in an early data release.

The study's findings and limits: An observed cluster of highly shared sequence variants was recorded as a likely sequencing artifact.

60 Vbeta and 13 Jbeta primers were used in PCR. Using immunoSEQ multiplex PCR, the repertoire was profiled, and TCRdb retains in-frame clones only, with some absent. The profile shows over 95,000 clones, 77% of them singletons. The CDR3 is made up of 14 amino acids. Looked up from germline, CDR1 is MNHNY and CDR2 is SVGAGI (reference sequence). Deletions cut 1 base from V and 2 bases from J, with 6 bases between. Material: PBMCs. V is TRBV6-6 and J is TRBJ2-1, with D tentatively TRBD1 (5 bases). This TCR was sampled from a man aged 40-50 years in good health and CMV-seropositive. CDR3 nucleotide sequence: TGTGCCAGCAGTTACTTGGGGCCCTACAATGAGCAGTTCTTC. It codes for CASSYLGPYNEQFF.